This T cell receptor (beta chain) was identified in a study of T cells after yellow fever vaccination. Germline lookup yields CDR1 SGHVS and CDR2 FQNEAQ. V was clipped by 5 bases and J by 2 bases, with 13 bases between them. CDR3 length: 14 amino acids. This clonotype was picked up a small number of times. One entry per CDR3 protein, called by TCRdb with MiXCR from the 5' RACE reads. This sample carries around 340,000 distinct CDR3 sequences, about 9.5% of them seen once, and the ten largest clones take roughly 18%. Here the sequenced sample was PBMCs, taken on the day of the first yellow fever vaccination. This chain uses TRBV7-8 with TRBJ2-7; the D gene is possibly TRBD1 (6 bases). The receptor was isolated from a young man who received the YFV17D yellow fever vaccine. The CDR3 coding sequence is TGTGCCAGCAGCCCTCCAGGGGACCCCTACGAGCAGTACGTC. It encodes CASSPPGDPYEQYV.